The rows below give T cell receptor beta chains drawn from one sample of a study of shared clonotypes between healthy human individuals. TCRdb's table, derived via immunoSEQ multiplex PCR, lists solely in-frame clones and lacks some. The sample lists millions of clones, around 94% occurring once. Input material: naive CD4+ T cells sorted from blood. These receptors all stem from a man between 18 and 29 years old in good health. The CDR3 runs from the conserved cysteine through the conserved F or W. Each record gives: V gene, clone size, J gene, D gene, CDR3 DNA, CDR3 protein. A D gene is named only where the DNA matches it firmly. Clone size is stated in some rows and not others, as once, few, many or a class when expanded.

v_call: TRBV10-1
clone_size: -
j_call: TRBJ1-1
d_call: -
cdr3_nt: TGCGCCAGCAGTGAGAGAGGGAACACTGAAGCTTTCTTT
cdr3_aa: CASSERGNTEAFF

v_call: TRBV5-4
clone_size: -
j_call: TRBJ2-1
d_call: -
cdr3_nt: TGTGCCAGCAGCTTGGGGGGGATAAACGGCAATGAGCAGTTCTTC
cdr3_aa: CASSLGGINGNEQFF

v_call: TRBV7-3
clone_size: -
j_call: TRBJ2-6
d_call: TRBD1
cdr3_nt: TGTGCCAGCAGCGTAGGCCAGGGGGCATCCGGGGCCAACGTCCTGACTTTC
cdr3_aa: CASSVGQGASGANVLTF

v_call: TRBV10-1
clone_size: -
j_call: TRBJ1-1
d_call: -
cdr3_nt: TGCGCCAGCAGTGAGTCGAAGGGGGTTAAGAACACTGAAGCTTTCTTT
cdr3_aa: CASSESKGVKNTEAFF

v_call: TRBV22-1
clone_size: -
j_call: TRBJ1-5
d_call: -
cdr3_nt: TGTCCTGGGAGCGCACGGGGGGCAGGGACCTTCGGGCAGAATCAGCCCCAGCATTTT
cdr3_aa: CPGSARGAGTFGQNQPQHF

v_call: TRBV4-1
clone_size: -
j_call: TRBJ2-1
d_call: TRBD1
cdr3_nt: TGCGCCAGCAGCCGCACAGGGGGCGGGTTTGTCTACAATGAGCAGTTCTTC
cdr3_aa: CASSRTGGGFVYNEQFF

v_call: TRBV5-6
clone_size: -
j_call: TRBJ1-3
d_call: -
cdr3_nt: TGTGCCAGCAGCCACGCTAGCTCTGGAAACACCATATATTTT
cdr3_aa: CASSHASSGNTIYF

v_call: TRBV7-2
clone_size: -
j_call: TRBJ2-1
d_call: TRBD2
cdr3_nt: TGTGCCAGCAGGGCTAGCGGGAGCTCCTACAATGAGCAGTTCTTC
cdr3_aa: CASRASGSSYNEQFF

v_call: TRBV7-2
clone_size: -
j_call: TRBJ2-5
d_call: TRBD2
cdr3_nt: TGTGCCAGCAGCCCAGTAGCGGGAGTAATCCAAGAGACCCAGTACTTC
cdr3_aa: CASSPVAGVIQETQYF

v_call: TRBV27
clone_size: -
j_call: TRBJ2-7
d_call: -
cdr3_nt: TGTGCCAGCAGCTGGGGGAACTCCTACGAGCAGTACTTC
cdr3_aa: CASSWGNSYEQYF

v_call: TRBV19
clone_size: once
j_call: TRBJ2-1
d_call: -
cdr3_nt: TGTGCCAGTAGAACAGCGGGTTGGTCCTACAATGAGCAGTTCTTC
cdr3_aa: CASRTAGWSYNEQFF

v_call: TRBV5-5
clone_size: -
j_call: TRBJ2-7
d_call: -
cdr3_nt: TGTGCCAGCAGCTTTATTCGGACCCACGAGCAGTACTTC
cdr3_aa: CASSFIRTHEQYF

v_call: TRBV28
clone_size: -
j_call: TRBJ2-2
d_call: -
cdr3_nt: TGTGCCAGCAGTTTGAACGGGCACACCGGGGAGCTGTTTTTT
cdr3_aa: CASSLNGHTGELFF

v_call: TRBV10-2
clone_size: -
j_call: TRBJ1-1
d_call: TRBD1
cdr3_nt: TGCGCCAGCATCGGAAGGAGACAGGGGGCCACTGAAGCTTTCTTT
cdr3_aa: CASIGRRQGATEAFF

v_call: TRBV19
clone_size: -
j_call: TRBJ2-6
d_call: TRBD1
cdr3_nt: TGTGCCAGTAGTATAGGACAGGGTTCGGGGGCCAACGTCCTGACTTTC
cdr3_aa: CASSIGQGSGANVLTF

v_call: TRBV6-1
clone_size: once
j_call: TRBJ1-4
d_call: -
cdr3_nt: TGTGCCAGCCTCGTAAGGAGGGCGACTAATGAAAAACTGTTTTTT
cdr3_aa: CASLVRRATNEKLFF

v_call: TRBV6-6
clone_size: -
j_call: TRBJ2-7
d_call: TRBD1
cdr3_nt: TGTGCCAGCAGACAGGGGATGAACGAGCAGTACTTC
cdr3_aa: CASRQGMNEQYF

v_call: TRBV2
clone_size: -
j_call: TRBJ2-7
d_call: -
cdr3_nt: TGTGCCAGCAGTGACGGTGTCGAGCAGTACTTC
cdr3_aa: CASSDGVEQYF

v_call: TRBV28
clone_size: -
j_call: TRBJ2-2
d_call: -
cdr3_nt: TGTGCCAGCAGTTCACCGGGACAGAACACCGGGGAGCTGTTTTTT
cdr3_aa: CASSSPGQNTGELFF

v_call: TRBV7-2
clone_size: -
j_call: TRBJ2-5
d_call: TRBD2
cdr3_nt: TGTGCCAGCAGCTTAGATGCTAGCGGGCATAAAGAGACCCAGTACTTC
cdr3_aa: CASSLDASGHKETQYF

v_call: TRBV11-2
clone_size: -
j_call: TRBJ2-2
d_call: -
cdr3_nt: TGTGCCAGCAGCTTAGCCCAGGGGGGGACCGGGGAGCTGTTTTTT
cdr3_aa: CASSLAQGGTGELFF

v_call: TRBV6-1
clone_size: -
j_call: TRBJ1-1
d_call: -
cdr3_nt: TGTGCCAGCAGTGAGATGGGACATGCGAACACTGAAGCTTTCTTT
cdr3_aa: CASSEMGHANTEAFF

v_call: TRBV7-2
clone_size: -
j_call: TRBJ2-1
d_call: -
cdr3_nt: TGTGCCAGCAGCACCCGCGGGGTGTTTGATGAGCAGTTCTTC
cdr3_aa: CASSTRGVFDEQFF

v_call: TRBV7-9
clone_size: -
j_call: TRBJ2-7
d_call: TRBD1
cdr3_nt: TGTGCCAGCAGCTTAGCCGGGACAGCCTCCTCCTACGAGCAGTACTTC
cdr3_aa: CASSLAGTASSYEQYF

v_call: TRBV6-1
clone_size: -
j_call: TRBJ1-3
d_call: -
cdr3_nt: TGTGCCTCATTGGGACTCTCTGGAAACACCATATATTTT
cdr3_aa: CASLGLSGNTIYF

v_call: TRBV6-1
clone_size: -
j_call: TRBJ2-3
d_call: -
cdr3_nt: TGTGCCAGCACCGTTAATGGGATGGGGCAGTATTTT
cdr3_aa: CASTVNGMGQYF

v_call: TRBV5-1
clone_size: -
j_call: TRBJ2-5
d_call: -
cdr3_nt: TGCGCCAGCAGATCGGGACGGTGGGCTGGGGAGACCCAGTACTTC
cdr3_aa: CASRSGRWAGETQYF

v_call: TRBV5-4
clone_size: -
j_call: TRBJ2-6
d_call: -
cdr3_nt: TGTGCCAGCAGCTGGGCGCCGTCGGGGAACACTGGGGCCAACGTCCTGACTTTC
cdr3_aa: CASSWAPSGNTGANVLTF

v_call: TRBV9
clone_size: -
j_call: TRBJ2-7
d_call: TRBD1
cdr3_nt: TGTGCCAGCAGCGTAGTTGGGGGCCCCGGGACAGGGATCACCTACGAGCAGTACTTC
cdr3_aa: CASSVVGGPGTGITYEQYF

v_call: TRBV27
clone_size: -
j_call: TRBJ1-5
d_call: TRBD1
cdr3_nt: TGTGCCAGCAGCACCCGTGGGACAGTTAGCAATCAGCCCCAGCATTTT
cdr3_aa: CASSTRGTVSNQPQHF

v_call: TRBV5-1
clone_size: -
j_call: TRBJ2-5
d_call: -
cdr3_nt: TGCGCCAGCAGCTTTTCGACGGTCGGGGAGACCCAGTACTTC
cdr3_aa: CASSFSTVGETQYF

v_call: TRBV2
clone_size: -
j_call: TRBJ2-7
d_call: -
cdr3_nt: TGTGCCAGCACAACTGACACGGCGTTGGGGGAGCAGTACTTC
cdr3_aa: CASTTDTALGEQYF

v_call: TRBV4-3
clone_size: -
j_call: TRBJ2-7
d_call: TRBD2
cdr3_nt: TGCGCCAGCAGCCAGGAAAGCACGGGACTAATCTACGAGCAGTACTTC
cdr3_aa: CASSQESTGLIYEQYF

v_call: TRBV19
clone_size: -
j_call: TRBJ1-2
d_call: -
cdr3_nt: TGTGCCAGCAGACAACAGGTTAACTATGGCTACACCTTC
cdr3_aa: CASRQQVNYGYTF

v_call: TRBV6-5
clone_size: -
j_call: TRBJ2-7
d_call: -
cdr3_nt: TGTGCCAGCAGTTACTCGAAACAGATCTACGAGCAGTACTTC
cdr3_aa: CASSYSKQIYEQYF

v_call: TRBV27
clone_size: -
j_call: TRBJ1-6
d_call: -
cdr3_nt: TGTGCCAGCAGTTTATTTGGACGGCAAAGCTCCTATAATTCACCCCTCCACTTT
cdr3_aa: CASSLFGRQSSYNSPLHF

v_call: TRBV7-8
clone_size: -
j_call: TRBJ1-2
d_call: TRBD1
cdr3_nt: TGTGCCAGCAGCACCGGACAGGGAAGTGCCTATGGCTACACCTTC
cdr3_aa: CASSTGQGSAYGYTF

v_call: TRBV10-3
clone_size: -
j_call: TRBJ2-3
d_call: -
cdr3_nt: TGTGCCATCAGAGTACTAGAGCGAGATACGCAGTATTTT
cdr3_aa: CAIRVLERDTQYF

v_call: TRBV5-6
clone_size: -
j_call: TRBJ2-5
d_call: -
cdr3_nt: TGTGCCAGCAGCGCTACTAGGGAGAAAGAGACCCAGTACTTC
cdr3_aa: CASSATREKETQYF

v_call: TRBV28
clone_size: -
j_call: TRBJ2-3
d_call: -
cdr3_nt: TGTGCCAGCAGTCTGGCGGGGGCGCGCACAGATACGCAGTATTTT
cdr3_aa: CASSLAGARTDTQYF

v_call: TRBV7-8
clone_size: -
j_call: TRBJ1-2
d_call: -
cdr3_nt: TGTGCCAGCAGCTTAGAGGGCAGGAACTATGGCTACACCTTC
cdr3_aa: CASSLEGRNYGYTF

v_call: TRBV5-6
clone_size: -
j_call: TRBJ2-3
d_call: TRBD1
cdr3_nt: TGTGCCAGCAGCTTGTGGGACAGGGTGAGGGATACGCAGTATTTT
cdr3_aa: CASSLWDRVRDTQYF

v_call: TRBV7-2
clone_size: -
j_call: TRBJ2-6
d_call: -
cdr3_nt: TGTGCCAGCAGCCGCGAGGGGGGGTCTGGGGCCAACGTCCTGACTTTC
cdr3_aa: CASSREGGSGANVLTF

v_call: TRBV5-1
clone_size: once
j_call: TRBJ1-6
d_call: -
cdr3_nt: TGCGCCAGCAGCTGGAGTGGGACCCCAGGACCCCTCCACTTT
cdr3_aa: CASSWSGTPGPLHF

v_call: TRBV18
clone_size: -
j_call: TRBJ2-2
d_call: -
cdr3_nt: TGTGCCAGCTCACCACCGCAGGGAGTTAACACCGGGGAGCTGTTTTTT
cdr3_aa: CASSPPQGVNTGELFF